This TCR beta chain was identified in a study of blood T cell repertoires in COVID-19. About the study: Nucleic acid was either cDNA or gDNA, and it came from T cells, B-cell-depleted T cells, or PBMCs.

Seattle's cohort entered during active infection and was followed longitudinally. This CDR3 has 15 residues. The germline V gene encodes CDR1 MDHEN and CDR2 SYDVKM. Authors' methods: The authors estimated nucleated cell counts from reference gene primer amplification. The repertoire was sequenced with immunoSEQ multiplex PCR; TCRdb's copy has only in-frame clones and lacks some. Clone size and the V and J calls come from that table; the DNA yielded D and trimming. The data hold 250,000 to 400,000 clones, with approximately 88% observed a single time. For this clone: Mismatch with germline at one junction end may stem from a read error.

The sequence derives from a woman in her 30s with COVID-19, enrolled during active disease. Material: peripheral blood. The gene calls are TRBV28 and TRBJ1-2; D may be TRBD1 (5 bases). CDR3 coding DNA: TGTGCCAGCAGTTCCCAGGGCCGGCGTTTATATGGCCACACCTTC. Its protein product is CASSSQGRRLYGHTF.